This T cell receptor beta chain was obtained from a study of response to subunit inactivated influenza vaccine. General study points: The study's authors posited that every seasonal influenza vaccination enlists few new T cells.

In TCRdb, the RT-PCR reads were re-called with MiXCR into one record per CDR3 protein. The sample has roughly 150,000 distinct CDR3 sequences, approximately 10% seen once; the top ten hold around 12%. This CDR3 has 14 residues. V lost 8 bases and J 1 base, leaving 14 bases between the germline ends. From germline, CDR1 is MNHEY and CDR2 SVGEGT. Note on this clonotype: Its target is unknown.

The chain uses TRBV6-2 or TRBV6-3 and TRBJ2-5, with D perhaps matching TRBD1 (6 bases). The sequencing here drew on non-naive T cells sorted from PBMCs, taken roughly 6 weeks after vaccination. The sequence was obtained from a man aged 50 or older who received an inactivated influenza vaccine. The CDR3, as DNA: TGTGCCAGCCGAGAGGGGGTTTCCCAAGAGACCCAGTACTTC. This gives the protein CASREGVSQETQYF.